This T cell receptor beta chain was observed in a study of Tregs in tolerant kidney transplant recipients. CDR3 size: 13 residues. Germline V gives CDR1 DFQATT, CDR2 SNEGSKA (reference sequence). The nonmyeloablative bone marrow transplants came from related graft donors, with transient mixed chimerism. About this clone itself: The read ends 3 residues early relative to the CDR3; the germline J gene fills the gap.

Sequencing used immunoSEQ multiplex PCR; TCRdb keeps in-frame clones, though not all of them. The ten top clones account for about 1.9%, within a sample of under 35,000 clones. The sequence was obtained from a human patient who received a combined kidney and bone marrow transplant. The graft donor may account for some of the T cells. The J gene is TRBJ2-2, the V gene TRBV20-1, with 12 bases identical to TRBD1. The sample consisted of CD4+ T cells from blood (PBMCs), taken 24 months after the transplant. CDR3 amino acids: CSARGTGGMKLFF. CDR3 DNA, as far as it was read: TGCAGTGCTAGGGGGACAGGGGGCATGAAG.